The sequence of this TCR beta chain was determined in a study of somatic mutations in cytotoxic T cells in rheumatoid arthritis. Study background: The authors flow-sorted some V beta antibody-stained T-cell populations at nearly 100% purity, including V beta1+ cells that they sequenced for TCRB. Study conclusions and caveats: No significant CD8+ T-cell clonality difference was found between rheumatoid arthritis patients and age-matched controls. Greater age accompanied higher CD8+ clonality in rheumatoid arthritis patients, a pattern that was absent in healthy controls. The identity of the antigens targeted by the expanded CD8+ clones remained unknown.

The CDR3 totals 14 residues. The V segment lost 1 base and the J segment 4 bases; nucleotides outside the gene matches: 4. Per germline, CDR1 GTSNPN and CDR2 SVGIG (reference sequence). Profiled with immunoSEQ multiplex PCR; TCRdb holds only in-frame clones, not every one. Here the sample spans 12,000 or so clones, about four fifths being singletons. The table lists this clone with a few counts. What it recognizes is unknown. Sequenced sample: CD8+ T cells sorted from blood. This clonotype was sampled from a woman aged 55-75 years in good health. The chain employs TRBV30 and TRBJ1-1, with 9 bases matching TRBD1. The CDR3 region is CAWSAGQGGTEAFF. The CDR3 DNA reads as TGTGCCTGGAGTGCGGGACAGGGTGGCACTGAAGCTTTCTTT.